This T cell receptor (beta chain) was captured by sequencing in a study of beta chain features in type 1 diabetes. About the study: Fewer than 140,000,000 sorted cells were examined across all samples.

This CDR3 is 14 amino acids long. Trimming removed 5 bases from V and 8 bases from J, with 16 bases in between. The germline V gene has CDR1 ENHRY and CDR2 SYGVKD. This clone came up a few times. TCRB transcripts that were expressed got sequenced, as all of the isolated RNA had been reverse transcribed. Using immunoSEQ multiplex PCR, the repertoire was profiled, and TCRdb retains in-frame clones only, with some absent. Altogether about 340,000 clones are present, 8% being singletons, with the ten largest covering less than 0.5%. Sequenced sample: central memory CD4+ T cells from blood. This sequence was found in a woman aged 18-29 years in good health. The chain combines TRBV10-3 with TRBJ2-1; perhaps D is TRBD1 or TRBD2 (6 bases each). CDR3 sequence: CAISPKGGIDEQFF. The CDR3, as DNA: TGTGCCATCAGTCCGAAGGGGGGAATCGATGAGCAGTTCTTC.